In its sample, the clone carrying this T cell receptor (beta chain) was seen a few times. What it binds is not known. This specimen comes from a study of T cell responses to AZD1222 COVID-19 vaccine. The length of the CDR3 is 15 residues. Germline loops: CDR1 LNHNV, CDR2 YYDKDF (reference sequence). The V gene lost 9 bases and the J gene lost 5 bases, with 20 bases spanning the gap. Study results and limitations: Donors in the cohort were predominantly white British and more often female, and clonal diversity was possibly underestimated. Spike-spanning, vaccine-associated CD4 TCRs were dominant at 160-218 and 743-854. Spike-specific TCR breadth and depth both grew after two AZD1222 doses.

Some clones are missing from TCRdb's copy, which holds only in-frame ones; the method was immunoSEQ multiplex PCR. Altogether more than 70,000 clones are present, 88% being singletons, with the ten largest covering more than 4.5%. The material was peripheral blood, obtained on day 0 of MenACWY control vaccination. The TCR was taken from an adult in good health. The chain employs TRBV15 and TRBJ2-1; a possible D gene is TRBD1 (5 bases). CDR3 protein: CATGQGRAYNNEQFF. As DNA, the CDR3 is TGTGCCACGGGGCAAGGCAGGGCATATAACAATGAGCAGTTCTTC.